The clone carrying this TCR beta chain was counted at least ten times. Its cognate antigen is unknown. This sample stems from a study of identical twins. General observations from the study: Within twin pairs, the out-of-frame alpha sequences they shared showed excess low generation probability. One should note that invariant MAIT and iNKT cells could partly confound zero-insertion analyses.

Between the trimmed V and J ends, which lost 0 bases and 4 bases, there was a span of 13 bases. Germline V CDR1 and CDR2: MNHEY, SVGAGI. The CDR3 runs to 17 residues. A universal primer binding site was introduced by template switching. The final cDNA contained unique molecular identifiers. TCRdb itself ran the 5' RACE reads through MiXCR, one entry per CDR3 protein. The sample gives about 240,000 distinct CDR3 sequences, over 9.5% of which show up once; 10% is in the top ten. This chain connects TRBV6-5 to TRBJ1-6; D is possibly TRBD1 (6 bases). The TCR was taken from a man aged 45 to 65 in good health. Sequenced material: memory T cells sorted from blood. The CDR3: CASSYSISGTYNSPLHF. CDR3 nucleotides: TGTGCCAGCAGTTACTCGATTTCCGGGACATATAATTCACCCCTCCACTTT.